In its sample, the clone carrying this TCR beta chain was seen a few times. The same CDR3 is also encoded by other DNA sequences in this sample. This entry is derived from a study of cytomegalovirus exposure and HLA in healthy donors. The V gene lost 5 bases and the J gene lost 2 bases, with 10 bases spanning the gap. The germline CDR1 and CDR2 sequences are MDHEN and SYDVKM. The CDR3 has 14 amino acids. A multiplex PCR was run with 60 Vbeta primers and 13 Jbeta primers. Here immunoSEQ multiplex PCR was the method, and the copy in TCRdb shows in-frame clones only, minus some. This table holds thousands of clones, roughly 80% found once.

The receptor comes from a middle-aged woman in good health and CMV-seropositive. The sample consisted of PBMCs. The chain is built from TRBV28 and TRBJ1-5; no firm D call. The DNA for the CDR3 is TGTGCCAGCAGTCCTCTCGGTGGCAATCAGCCCCAGCATTTT. Its protein product is CASSPLGGNQPQHF.